Following are 27 T cell receptor beta chains from one sample sequenced in a study of shared clonotypes between healthy human individuals. TCRdb keeps only in-frame clones here, not all; method: immunoSEQ multiplex PCR. In the table there are around 980,000 clones, 75% to 80% of which are singletons. The sequenced sample consisted of memory CD4+ T cells from PBMCs. The sample's subset: CD45RA-negative fraction. These receptors all stem from a man aged 18 to 30 in good health. Some clones in this sample may be carry-over from other donors' samples.

Comments on this clone: This specimen includes other DNA sequences encoding the same CDR3. The V and J genes are TRBV18 and TRBJ2-5, with no clear D. Trimming stripped 2 bases from V and 1 base from J, with 5 bases between. Germline CDR1 and CDR2: KGHSH and LQKENI. The CDR3 loop spans 13 amino acids. CDR3: CASSPGIQETQYF. The CDR3 DNA reads as TGTGCCAGCTCACCAGGAATCCAAGAGACCCAGTACTTC.

This clone was counted only a few times. The chain combines TRBV10-3 with TRBJ1-3, with 9 bases that match TRBD1. CDR1 and CDR2 (germline): ENHRY, SYGVKD. V was pared by 10 bases and J by 4 bases, with 5 bases of the junction left unmatched. The CDR3 loop spans 13 amino acids. The DNA of the CDR3 is TGTGCCACCAATACAGGGGGCGGAAACACCATATATTTT. Translating it yields CATNTGGGNTIYF.

The J gene is TRBJ2-5, the V gene TRBV5-4; D may be TRBD1 (7 bases). CDR3 length: 13 residues. The V end was cut by 4 bases, the J end by 5 bases, with 12 bases between. The germline gives CDR1 SGHNT, CDR2 YYREEE (reference sequence). The CDR3: CASSEPGGETQYF. CDR3 bases: TGTGCCAGCAGCGAACCAGGGGGGGAGACCCAGTACTTC.

V is TRBV9 and J is TRBJ1-3; no definite D call. The CDR3 extends over 14 amino acids. From germline, CDR1 is SGDLS and CDR2 YYNGEE. V lost 3 bases, J lost 0 bases, and 7 bases lay in between. CDR3 in DNA: TGTGCCAGCAGCGCTCGGGACTCTGGAAACACCATATATTTT. Amino acids: CASSARDSGNTIYF.

The sample holds many counts of this clone. The CDR3, as DNA: TGTGCCAGCAGTTTTACGGGACATTGGAACACTGAAGCTTTCTTT. Protein: CASSFTGHWNTEAFF. J is TRBJ1-1 and V is TRBV28; D perhaps matches TRBD1 (6 bases). There are 15 residues in the CDR3. Germline V gene data show CDR1 as MDHEN and CDR2 as SYDVKM. Trimming stripped 3 bases from V and 1 base from J, with 12 bases between. The variable domain in full, completed from reference TRBV28 and TRBJ1-1, reads DVKVTQSSRYLVKRTGEKVFLECVQDMDHENMFWYRQDPGLGLRLIYFSYDVKMKEKGDIPEGYSVSREKKERFSLILESASTNQTSMYLCASSFTGHWNTEAFFGQGTRLTVV.

This chain connects TRBV7-2 to TRBJ1-3; 8 bases are shared with TRBD1. The CDR3 loop spans 15 amino acids. CDR1 is SGHTA and CDR2 is FQGNSA in the germline V gene. V lost 4 bases and J lost 2; bases outside the gene matches: 4. CDR3 nucleotides: TGTGCCAGCAGCTCGGACAGGGTTGCTGGAAACACCATATATTTT. This encodes CASSSDRVAGNTIYF.

This sequence joins TRBV30 and TRBJ1-3; D is perhaps TRBD1 (5 bases). The CDR3 extends over 15 amino acids. Germline CDR1 and CDR2: GTSNPN and SVGIG (reference sequence). Trimming cost V 2 bases and J 4 bases, with 15 bases left between them. The chain's CDR3 is CAWSLPRVPGNTIYF. CDR3 bases: TGTGCCTGGAGTTTGCCCAGGGTTCCAGGAAACACCATATATTTT.

This rearrangement joins TRBV27 to TRBJ2-1, with TRBD2 as a possible D gene (5 bases). This CDR3 is built from 15 residues. V lost 5 bases to trimming and J lost 4 bases, with 15 bases between them. The germline CDR1 and CDR2 sequences are MNHEY and SMNVEV (reference sequence). CDR3 DNA sequence: TGTGCCAGCAGTCCAGTTGTGGGAGAGTACAATGAGCAGTTCTTC. It codes for CASSPVVGEYNEQFF.

V and J are TRBV5-1 and TRBJ2-6; a weak D match, TRBD1 (5 bases). V lost 0 bases to trimming and J lost 0 bases, with 7 bases between them. CDR3 size: 16 residues. The germline CDR1 and CDR2 sequences are SGHRS and YFSETQ. The CDR3 DNA reads as TGCGCCAGCAGCTTGGGACAGAGCTCTGGGGCCAACGTCCTGACTTTC. Amino acids: CASSLGQSSGANVLTF. Based on the CDR3 plus reference TRBV5-1 and TRBJ2-6, the full variable domain is KAGVTQTPRYLIKTRGQQVTLSCSPISGHRSVSWYQQTPGQGLQFLFEYFSETQRNKGNFPGRFSGRQFSNSRSEMNVSTLELGDSALYLCASSLGQSSGANVLTFGAGSRLTVL.

This rearrangement joins TRBV6-1 to TRBJ1-1; the D is unclear. V was cut by 1 base and J by 10 bases, with 16 bases left in between. The CDR3 has 14 amino acids. Germline lookup yields CDR1 MNHNS and CDR2 SASEGT. The CDR3 DNA is TGTGCCAGCAGTGAAGGAATGGGAAGTCGCGTAGCTTTCTTT. This gives the protein CASSEGMGSRVAFF.

The V call is TRBV6-1, the J call TRBJ2-1; TRBD1 or TRBD2 may be the D gene (5 bases each). V was shortened by 0 bases and J by 5 bases, with 11 bases between the two germline ends. This CDR3 has 15 amino acids. Per the germline V gene, CDR1 is MNHNS and CDR2 is SASEGT. The CDR3, as DNA: TGTGCCAGCAGTGAAGCCGGGACCCATCACAATGAGCAGTTCTTC. The encoded protein is CASSEAGTHHNEQFF.

This clone was picked up a small number of times. This likely stems from a read error, as it lies one base from a far larger clone. The rearrangement uses TRBV7-9 and TRBJ1-5; TRBD1 agrees at 7 bases. Germline values: CDR1 SEHNR, CDR2 FQNEAQ (reference sequence). J gave up 3 bases and V 11 bases, and 7 bases lay outside the gene matches. The CDR3 sequence is 13 residues long. CDR3 amino acids: CAVQGMDNQPQHF. CDR3 nucleotide sequence: TGTGCCGTACAGGGGATGGACAATCAGCCCCAGCATTTT.

The chain couples TRBV7-9 to TRBJ2-4; the match to TRBD1 covers 7 bases. The germline V gene encodes CDR1 SEHNR and CDR2 FQNEAQ (reference sequence). The CDR3 runs to 13 residues. V lost 8 bases, J lost 3 bases, and 4 bases stayed unmatched. The CDR3 coding sequence is TGTGCCAGCGGCGACAGGGACAAAAACATTCAGTACTTC. Protein product: CASGDRDKNIQYF.

This clone was counted a single time. The chain couples TRBV29-1 to TRBJ2-1, with D hard to call. Per germline, CDR1 SQVTM and CDR2 ANQGSEA. This CDR3 spans 14 amino acids. The ends were cut back, 2 bases at V and 2 bases at J, with 10 bases in the middle. CDR3 nucleotide sequence: TGCAGCGTTGAACCGGAGACCACCTACAATGAGCAGTTCTTC. This codes for CSVEPETTYNEQFF.

This sequence joins TRBV28 and TRBJ2-2; 10 nucleotides line up with TRBD2. J gave up 0 bases and V 1 base, and 8 bases lay outside the gene matches. The CDR3 runs to 19 residues. Germline CDR1 and CDR2: MDHEN and SYDVKM. This CDR3 reads CASSLSGLAGASNTGELFF. Here the CDR3 DNA reads TGTGCCAGCAGTTTATCGGGGCTAGCGGGGGCTTCGAACACCGGGGAGCTGTTTTTT.

The chain carries TRBV7-2 and TRBJ1-1, with unresolved D. In germline, CDR1 is SGHTA, CDR2 FQGNSA. V was cut by 5 bases and J by 6 bases, with 10 bases left in between. This CDR3 region has 12 residues. This CDR3 reads CASSPGDPEAFF. The CDR3 DNA follows: TGTGCCAGCAGCCCCGGGGATCCTGAAGCTTTCTTT.

This clone was detected only once. The chain uses TRBV29-1 and TRBJ2-1, with D unclear. CDR1 is SQVTM, CDR2 ANQGSEA, per germline. V lost 5 bases, J lost 3 bases, and 8 bases lay in between. This CDR3 is 12 amino acids long. Written as DNA, the CDR3 is TGCAGCGTTTGGGATCGCTACAATGAGCAGTTCTTC. Amino acids: CSVWDRYNEQFF.

A note on this clone: This may be a read error: a much more frequent sequence differs by one nucleotide. CDR3 amino acids: CAWGAGTQETQYF. CDR3 in DNA: TGTGCCTGGGGGGCAGGGACGCAAGAGACCCAGTACTTC. The rearrangement links TRBV30 to TRBJ2-5, with D perhaps being TRBD1 or TRBD2 (5 bases each). The CDR3 runs 13 residues. In germline, CDR1 is GTSNPN, CDR2 SVGIG (reference sequence). With 5 bases removed from V and 2 bases from J, the gap between germline ends came to 12 bases.

As for this clone: A read error is likely here: a far larger clone is one base away. The same CDR3 is also encoded by other DNA sequences in this sample. The chain carries TRBV25-1 and TRBJ2-2; weak D call: TRBD2 (5 bases). Germline V gene data show CDR1 as MGHDK and CDR2 as SYGVNS. The CDR3 contains 15 residues. The CDR3 DNA reads TGTGCCAGCAGTGGCTGGGTTTCGAACACCGGGGAGCTGTTCTTT. Protein: CASSGWVSNTGELFF.

This chain connects TRBV28 to TRBJ1-2; a possible D gene is TRBD1 (6 bases). This CDR3 comprises 17 residues. V lost 5 bases and J 1 base, leaving 20 bases between the germline ends. Germline CDR1 reads MDHEN; CDR2 reads SYDVKM. The CDR3 protein is CASSIWVNGGVNYGYTF. The CDR3 DNA reads as TGTGCCAGCAGTATCTGGGTCAATGGGGGCGTTAACTATGGCTACACCTTC.

The CDR3 DNA follows: TGTGCCAGCAGCCTAACAGGGACCTATCAGCCCCAGCATTTT. Its protein product is CASSLTGTYQPQHF. This chain uses TRBV7-9 with TRBJ1-5; perhaps TRBD1 as D (6 bases). Germline CDR1 SEHNR, CDR2 FQNEAQ (reference sequence). V gave up 5 bases and J gave up 5 bases, with 13 bases separating them. CDR3 length: 14 amino acids.

This clone was observed once. This chain joins TRBV5-8 and TRBJ1-2; 8 nucleotides align to TRBD1. Germline CDR1 SGHTS, CDR2 YDEGEE. The V gene end was trimmed by 2 bases and the J gene end by 8 bases; junction bases not matched to a gene: 5. The CDR3 is made up of 13 amino acids. The CDR3 protein is CASSFLQGVGYTF. CDR3 DNA: TGTGCCAGCAGCTTTCTACAGGGGGTCGGCTACACCTTC.

The chain joins TRBV28 to TRBJ2-7; D assignment may be TRBD1 or TRBD2 (5 bases each). The CDR3 consists of 18 residues. The V end was cut by 3 bases, the J end by 2 bases, with 23 bases between. Germline V gives CDR1 MDHEN, CDR2 SYDVKM. CDR3 in DNA: TGTGCCAGCAGTTTTATCTTTGGGGGAATCGGAACACCCTACGAGCAGTACTTC. Translated: CASSFIFGGIGTPYEQYF.

CDR3 sequence reads: CASSSTQLGGYTF. In nucleotides, the CDR3 is TGTGCCAGCAGTTCTACACAACTGGGTGGCTACACCTTC. This chain links TRBV6-6 with TRBJ1-2, with D hard to call. The CDR3 is 13 amino acids. Trimming stripped 4 bases from V and 7 bases from J, with 13 bases between. Germline V gene data show CDR1 as MNHNY and CDR2 as SVGAGI (reference sequence).

The V gene is TRBV19, the J gene TRBJ2-3, with 11 nucleotides matching TRBD2. Trimming at V came to 9 bases and at J to 4 bases, leaving 6 bases not matched to a gene. CDR1 LNHDA and CDR2 SQIVND come from the germline V gene (reference sequence). CDR3 length equals 14 residues. CDR3 sequence reads: CASANSGRADTQYF. The CDR3 region has the DNA TGTGCCAGCGCAAATAGCGGGAGGGCAGATACGCAGTATTTT.

V usage is TRBV4-1 and J usage is TRBJ1-5; D is undetermined. CDR3 size: 15 residues. The germline V gene encodes CDR1 MGHRA and CDR2 YSYEKL. The V end was cut by 1 base, the J end by 0 bases, with 7 bases between. CDR3 DNA sequence: TGCGCCAGCAGCCAAGGTGGGCCTAGCAATCAGCCCCAGCATTTT. Its translation: CASSQGGPSNQPQHF.

J is TRBJ1-4 and V is TRBV5-4; 8 nucleotides agree with TRBD1. The CDR3 runs 15 residues. The J segment lost 7 bases and the V segment lost 4 bases, leaving 9 bases of the junction unmatched. Germline CDR1 is SGHNT and CDR2 is YYREEE (reference sequence). The CDR3 region has the DNA TGTGCCAGCAGCATGACAGGGGTGGATTCTGAAAAACTGTTTTTT. This translates into CASSMTGVDSEKLFF. Full variable domain (rest looked up from reference TRBV5-4 and TRBJ1-4): ETGVTQSPTHLIKTRGQQVTLRCSSQSGHNTVSWYQQALGQGPQFIFQYYREEENGRGNFPPRFSGLQFPNYSSELNVNALELDDSALYLCASSMTGVDSEKLFFGSGTQLSVL.